Only one count was recorded for the clone carrying this T cell receptor beta chain. The CDR3 is 15 residues long. V shed 6 bases and J 8 bases; nucleotides not matched to a gene: 7. Germline V gives CDR1 SNHLY, CDR2 FYNNEI. Sequencing used immunoSEQ multiplex PCR; TCRdb keeps in-frame clones, though not all of them. The sample lists about 330,000 clones; 80% to 90% were seen once. Individuals drawn from approximately 22 US areas were about 18 to 100 years old. The entry originates in a study of blood T cell repertoires in COVID-19. The sequence was obtained from a man younger than 45 who had recovered from COVID-19. Input material: PBMCs or T cells enriched from blood (not recorded which). V and J are TRBV2 and TRBJ2-1; TRBD2 aligns across 13 bases. DNA of the CDR3: TGTGCCAGCAGGCCCGGGACTAGCGGGGTCTATGAGCAGTTCTTC. Its translation: CASRPGTSGVYEQFF.